This T cell receptor (beta chain) was recovered during a study of cytomegalovirus exposure and HLA in healthy donors. Findings and caveats of the study: CMV serostatus stood as the only immune exposure information on hand. A link between a missense DCLRE1C variant and TCR beta V- and J-gene trimming emerged from a later analysis.

The study ran its PCR with 60 Vbeta and 13 Jbeta primers. The method was immunoSEQ multiplex PCR; TCRdb's version includes in-frame clones alone and lacks a portion of them. The sample records more than 90,000 clones, approximately 74% being singletons. Germline assignment: CDR1 SEHNR and CDR2 FQNEAQ (reference sequence). The CDR3 is made up of 19 amino acids. J lost 2 bases, V lost 4 bases, and 17 bases had no gene match. With regard to this clone: Its specificity is unknown.

The gene calls are TRBV7-9 and TRBJ2-3, with 8 bases fitting TRBD1. The specimen sequenced was PBMCs. The clonotype originates from a woman in her 40s in good health and CMV-seronegative. CDR3 sequence (DNA): TGTGCCAGCAGCTCCGAAAGAATCCGGGACAGGCGACCCACAGATACGCAGTATTTT. This codes for CASSSERIRDRRPTDTQYF.